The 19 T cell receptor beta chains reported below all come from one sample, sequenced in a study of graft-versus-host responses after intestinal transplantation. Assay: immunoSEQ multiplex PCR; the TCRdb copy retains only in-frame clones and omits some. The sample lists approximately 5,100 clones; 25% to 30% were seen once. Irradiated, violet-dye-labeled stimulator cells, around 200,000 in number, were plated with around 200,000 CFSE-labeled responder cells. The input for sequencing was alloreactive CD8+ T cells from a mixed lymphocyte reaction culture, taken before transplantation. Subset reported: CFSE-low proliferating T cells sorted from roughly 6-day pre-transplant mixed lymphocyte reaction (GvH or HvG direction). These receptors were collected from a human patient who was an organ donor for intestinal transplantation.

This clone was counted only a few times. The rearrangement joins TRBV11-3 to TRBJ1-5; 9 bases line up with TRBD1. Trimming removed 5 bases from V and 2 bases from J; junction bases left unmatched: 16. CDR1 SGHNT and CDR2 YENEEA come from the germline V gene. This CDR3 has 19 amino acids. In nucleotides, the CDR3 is TGTGCCAGCAGCACACGGGACAGGGAATGCACCTACGGCAATCAGCCCCAGCATTTT. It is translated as CASSTRDRECTYGNQPQHF.

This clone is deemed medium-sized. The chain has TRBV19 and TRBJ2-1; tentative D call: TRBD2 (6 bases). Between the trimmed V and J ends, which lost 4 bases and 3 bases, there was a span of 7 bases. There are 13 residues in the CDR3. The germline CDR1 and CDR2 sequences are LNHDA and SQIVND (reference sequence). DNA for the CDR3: TGTGCCAGTAGTAGGGGACTCTACAATGAGCAGTTCTTC. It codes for CASSRGLYNEQFF. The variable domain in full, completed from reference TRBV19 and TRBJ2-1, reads DGGITQSPKYLFRKEGQNVTLSCEQNLNHDAMYWYRQDPGQGLRLIYYSQIVNDFQKGDIAEGYSVSREKKESFPLTVTSAQKNPTAFYLCASSRGLYNEQFFGPGTRLTVL.

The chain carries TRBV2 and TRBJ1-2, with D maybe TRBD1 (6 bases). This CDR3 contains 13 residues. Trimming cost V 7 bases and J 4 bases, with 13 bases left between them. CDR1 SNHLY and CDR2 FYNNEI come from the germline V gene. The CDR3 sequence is CASTPTGFYGYTF. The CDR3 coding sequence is TGTGCCAGCACCCCGACAGGCTTCTATGGCTACACCTTC.

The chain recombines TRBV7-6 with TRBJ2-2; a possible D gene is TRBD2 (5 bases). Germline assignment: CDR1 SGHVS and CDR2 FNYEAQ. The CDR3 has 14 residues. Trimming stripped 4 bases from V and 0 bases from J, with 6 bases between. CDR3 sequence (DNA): TGTGCCAGCAGCTGGGGAGCGAACACCGGGGAGCTGTTTTTT. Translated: CASSWGANTGELFF.

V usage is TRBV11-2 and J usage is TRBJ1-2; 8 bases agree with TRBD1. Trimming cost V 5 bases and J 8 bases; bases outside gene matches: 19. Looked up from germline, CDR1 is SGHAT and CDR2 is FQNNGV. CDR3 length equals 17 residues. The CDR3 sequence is CASSPSGQGWGVEGYTF. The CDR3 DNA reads TGTGCCAGCAGCCCTTCCGGACAGGGATGGGGGGTAGAGGGCTACACCTTC.

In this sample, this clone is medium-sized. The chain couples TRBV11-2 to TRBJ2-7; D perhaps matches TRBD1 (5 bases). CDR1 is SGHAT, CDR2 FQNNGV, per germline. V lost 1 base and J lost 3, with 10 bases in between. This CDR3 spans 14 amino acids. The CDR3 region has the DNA TGTGCCAGCAGCTTAGCTGCAGGGTACTACGAGCAGTACGTC. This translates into CASSLAAGYYEQYV.

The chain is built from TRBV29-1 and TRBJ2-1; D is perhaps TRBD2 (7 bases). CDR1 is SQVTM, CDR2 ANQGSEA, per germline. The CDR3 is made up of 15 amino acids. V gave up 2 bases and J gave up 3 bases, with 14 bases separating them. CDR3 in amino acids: CSVERGGYDYNEQFF. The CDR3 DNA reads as TGCAGCGTTGAAAGGGGGGGTTATGACTACAATGAGCAGTTCTTC.

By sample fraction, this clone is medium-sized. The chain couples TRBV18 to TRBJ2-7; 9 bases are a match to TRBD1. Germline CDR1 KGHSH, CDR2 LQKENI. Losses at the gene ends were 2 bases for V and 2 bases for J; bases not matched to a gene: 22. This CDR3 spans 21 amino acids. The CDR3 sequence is CASSPGGWGGTGTRGTYEQYV. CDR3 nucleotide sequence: TGTGCCAGCTCACCAGGAGGATGGGGTGGGACAGGGACGAGAGGGACCTACGAGCAGTACGTC.

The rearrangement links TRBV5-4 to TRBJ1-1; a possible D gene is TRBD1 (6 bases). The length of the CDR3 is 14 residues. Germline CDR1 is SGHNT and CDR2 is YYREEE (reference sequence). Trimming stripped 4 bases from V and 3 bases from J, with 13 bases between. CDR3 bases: TGTGCCAGCAGCCAAGGGGGGGCTGACACTGAAGCTTTCTTT. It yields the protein CASSQGGADTEAFF.

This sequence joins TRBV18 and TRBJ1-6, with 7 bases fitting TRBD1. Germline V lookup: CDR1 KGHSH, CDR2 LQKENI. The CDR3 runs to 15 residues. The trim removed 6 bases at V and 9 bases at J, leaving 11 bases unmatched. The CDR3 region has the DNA TGTGCCAGCTCCCAAACAGGGGTGAGGAGTTCACCCCTCCACTTT. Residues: CASSQTGVRSSPLHF.

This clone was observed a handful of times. The CDR3 here is CASKLGQGTNYGYTF. Here the CDR3 DNA reads TGTGCCAGCAAGCTGGGACAGGGTACTAACTATGGCTACACCTTC. The rearrangement links TRBV6-1 to TRBJ1-2; 9 bases align to TRBD1. V shed 7 bases and J 0 bases; nucleotides not matched to a gene: 6. The CDR3 spans 15 residues. The germline V gene has CDR1 MNHNS and CDR2 SASEGT.

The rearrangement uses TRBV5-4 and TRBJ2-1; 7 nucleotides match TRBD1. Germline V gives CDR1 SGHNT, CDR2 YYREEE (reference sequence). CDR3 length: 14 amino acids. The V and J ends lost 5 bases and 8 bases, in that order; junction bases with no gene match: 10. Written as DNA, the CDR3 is TGTGCCAGCAGGACCGGGACAGCTGGCGATGAGCAGTTCTTC. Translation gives CASRTGTAGDEQFF.

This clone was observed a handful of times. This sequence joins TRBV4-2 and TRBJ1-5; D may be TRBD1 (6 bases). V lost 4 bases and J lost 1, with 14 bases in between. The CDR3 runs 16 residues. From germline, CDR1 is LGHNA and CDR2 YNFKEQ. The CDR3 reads CASSPETGLSNQPQHF. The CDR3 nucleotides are TGTGCCAGCAGCCCGGAAACAGGGTTGAGCAATCAGCCCCAGCATTTT.

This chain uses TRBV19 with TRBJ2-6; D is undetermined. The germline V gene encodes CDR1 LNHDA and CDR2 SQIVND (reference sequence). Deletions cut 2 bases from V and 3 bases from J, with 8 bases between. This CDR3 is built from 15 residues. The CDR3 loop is CASSISTSGANVLTF. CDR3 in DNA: TGTGCCAGTAGTATATCCACGAGTGGGGCCAACGTCCTGACTTTC.

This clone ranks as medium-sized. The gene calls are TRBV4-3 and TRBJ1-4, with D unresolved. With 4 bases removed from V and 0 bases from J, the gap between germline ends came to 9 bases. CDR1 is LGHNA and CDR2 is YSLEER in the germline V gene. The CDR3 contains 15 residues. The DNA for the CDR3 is TGCGCCAGCAGCCCGACTTTTGCAACTAATGAAAAACTGTTTTTT. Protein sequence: CASSPTFATNEKLFF.

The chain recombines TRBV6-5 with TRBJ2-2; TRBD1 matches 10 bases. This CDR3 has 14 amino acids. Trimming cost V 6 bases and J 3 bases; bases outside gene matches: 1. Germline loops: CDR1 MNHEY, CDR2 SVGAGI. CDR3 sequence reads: CASRTGGYTGELFF. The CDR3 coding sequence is TGTGCCAGCAGGACAGGGGGCTACACCGGGGAGCTGTTTTTT.

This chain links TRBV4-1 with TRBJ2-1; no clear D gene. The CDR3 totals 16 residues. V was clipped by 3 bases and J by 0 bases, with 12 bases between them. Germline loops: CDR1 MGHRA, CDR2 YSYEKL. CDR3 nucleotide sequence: TGCGCCAGCAGCCAGGTCCCGTCTAGCTCCTACAATGAGCAGTTCTTC. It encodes CASSQVPSSSYNEQFF.

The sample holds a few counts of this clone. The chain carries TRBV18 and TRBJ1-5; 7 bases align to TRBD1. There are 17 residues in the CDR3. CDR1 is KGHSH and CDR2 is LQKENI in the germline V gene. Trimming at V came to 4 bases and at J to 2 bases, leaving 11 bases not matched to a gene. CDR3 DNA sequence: TGTGCCAGCTCACGTCACAACAGGGGAGCGGGCAATCAGCCCCAGCATTTT. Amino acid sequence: CASSRHNRGAGNQPQHF.

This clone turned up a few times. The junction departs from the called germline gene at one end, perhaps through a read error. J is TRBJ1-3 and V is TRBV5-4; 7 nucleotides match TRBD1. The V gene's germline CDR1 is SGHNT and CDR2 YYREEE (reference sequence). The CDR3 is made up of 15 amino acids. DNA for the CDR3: TGCGCCAGCAGCCAAGGAACAGGGGCTGGAAACACCATATATTTT. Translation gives CASSQGTGAGNTIYF.